Each of the 16 T cell receptor beta chains below was sequenced from the same sample in a study of Ad26.COV2.S vaccination and SARS-CoV-2 variants. Libraries were prepared by immunoSEQ multiplex PCR; TCRdb keeps only in-frame clonotypes and omits some of them. The sample shows about 400,000 clones, 70% to 90% of them seen only once. The treatment: some 20 received Ad26.COV2.S at low or high dose, single or two shots; 5 received placebo; per-sample allocation not given. Sampling occurred on day 63 after the first vaccine or placebo injection. The starting material was peripheral blood, obtained in a trial of Ad26.COV2.S vaccine versus placebo. The receptors stem from a person aged 18-65 years who received the Ad26.COV2.S COVID-19 vaccine or a placebo.

The CDR3 region has the DNA TGTGCCTGGAGTCAGCTAACCGGCACCGGGGAGCTGTTTTTT. Encoded protein: CAWSQLTGTGELFF. The V and J genes are TRBV30 and TRBJ2-2; no definite D call. V was trimmed by 2 bases and J by 4 bases, leaving 11 bases between them. Germline values: CDR1 GTSNPN, CDR2 SVGIG (reference sequence). The CDR3 runs to 14 residues. Full variable domain (missing parts from reference TRBV30 and TRBJ2-2): SQTIHQWPATLVQPVGSPLSLECTVEGTSNPNLYWYRQAAGRGLQLLFYSVGIGQISSEVPQNLSASRPQDRQFILSSKKLLLSDSGFYLCAWSQLTGTGELFFGEGSRLTVL.

The rearrangement joins TRBV12-5 to TRBJ2-5, with TRBD1 matching 12 bases. Per germline, CDR1 LGHNT and CDR2 FRNRAP. The CDR3 is 14 amino acids. V gave up 6 bases and J gave up 5 bases; unmatched junction bases: 4. The CDR3 is CASGYGTGGETQYF. The CDR3 DNA is TGTGCTAGTGGCTACGGGACAGGGGGCGAGACCCAGTACTTC.

The chain couples TRBV2 to TRBJ1-2, with D tentatively TRBD1 (6 bases). CDR1 and CDR2 (germline): SNHLY, FYNNEI. The CDR3 spans 15 residues. Trimming took 6 bases from V and 1 from J, leaving 15 bases between them. The CDR3: CASRVSGERNYGYTF. The CDR3 DNA is TGTGCCAGCAGAGTATCAGGGGAGCGTAACTATGGCTACACCTTC.

This clone occurred once. CDR3 in DNA: TGCGCCAGCAGCCCCTGGACTAGCGGGAGAACGGGAGAGCAGTACTTC. Its protein product is CASSPWTSGRTGEQYF. This chain connects TRBV4-1 to TRBJ2-7, with 13 positions matching TRBD2. The CDR3 runs to 16 residues. With V trimmed by 4 bases and J by 7 bases, 10 bases remained unmatched. CDR1 and CDR2 from the germline V gene are MGHRA and YSYEKL.

The genes are TRBV19 and TRBJ2-5; 7 bases are a match to TRBD1. Germline V gene lookup returns CDR1 LNHDA and CDR2 SQIVND (reference sequence). Trimming cost V 4 bases and J 6 bases; bases outside gene matches: 11. CDR3 size: 15 residues. CDR3 in amino acids: CASSTRQGIPKTQYF. For the CDR3, the DNA is TGTGCCAGTAGTACAAGACAGGGAATTCCTAAGACCCAGTACTTC.

The chain links TRBV24-1 to TRBJ2-7; weak D call: TRBD2 (6 bases). Between the trimmed V and J ends, which lost 3 bases and 5 bases, there was a span of 13 bases. This CDR3 contains 14 residues. Germline-derived CDR1 and CDR2 are KGHDR and SFDVKD. Here the CDR3 reads CATSDGLWRDEQYF. DNA of the CDR3: TGTGCCACCAGTGATGGGCTGTGGAGGGACGAGCAGTACTTC.

The chain has TRBV2 and TRBJ1-6; 8 nucleotides line up with TRBD1. V shed 7 bases and J 9 bases; nucleotides not matched to a gene: 8. Per the germline V gene, CDR1 is SNHLY and CDR2 is FYNNEI. This CDR3 has 14 residues. In DNA, the CDR3 is TGTGCCAGCAACTCGGACAGGGTCCGTTCACCCCTCCACTTT. Translation: CASNSDRVRSPLHF. The variable domain in full, with the rest retrieved from reference TRBV2 and TRBJ1-6, is EPEVTQTPSHQVTQMGQEVILRCVPISNHLYFYWYRQILGQKVEFLVSFYNNEISEKSEIFDDQFSVERPDGSNFTLKIRSTKLEDSAMYFCASNSDRVRSPLHFGNGTRLTVT.

The chain combines TRBV6-2 or TRBV6-3 with TRBJ2-7; D tentatively reads TRBD1 or TRBD2 (5 bases each). The CDR3 consists of 14 residues. Germline V CDR1 and CDR2: MNHEY, SVGEGT. V gave up 6 bases and J gave up 5 bases, with 17 bases separating them. CDR3 loop: CASSRTGRRDEQYF. The CDR3 region has the DNA TGTGCCAGCAGCCGGACGGGACGCCGAGACGAGCAGTACTTC.

This rearrangement joins TRBV4-3 to TRBJ1-1; tentatively, D is TRBD1 (6 bases). Germline V lookup: CDR1 LGHNA, CDR2 YSLEER. The ends were cut back, 3 bases at V and 0 bases at J, with 20 bases in the middle. The CDR3 is 18 amino acids. CDR3 nucleotides: TGCGCCAGCAGCCAGGAGGGGCCATCGGGGGGCATGAACACTGAAGCTTTCTTT. Encoded protein: CASSQEGPSGGMNTEAFF.

This clone has a count of ten or more. The chain couples TRBV19 to TRBJ2-5; 9 bases align to TRBD2. V gave up 1 base and J gave up 5 bases; unmatched junction bases: 14. CDR1 LNHDA and CDR2 SQIVND come from the germline V gene (reference sequence). The CDR3 sequence is 18 residues long. The CDR3 DNA reads as TGTGCCAGTAGTATAGTAGCGGGAGTGACCGCCCCCCCGGAGACCCAGTACTTC. It is translated as CASSIVAGVTAPPETQYF.

This chain connects TRBV5-1 to TRBJ2-7, with a tentative D call TRBD1 (5 bases). Per germline, CDR1 SGHRS and CDR2 YFSETQ. This CDR3 region has 13 residues. The V end was cut by 4 bases, the J end by 9 bases, with 17 bases between. The DNA of the CDR3 is TGCGCCAGCAGCCCCGGGCAGGGTCTAGGGCAGTACTTC. Translated, it gives CASSPGQGLGQYF.

This clone was recorded a few times. The rearrangement uses TRBV3-1 (or the pseudogene TRBV3-2) and TRBJ1-1, with 8 nucleotides matching TRBD1. Per germline, CDR1 LGHDT and CDR2 YNNKEL (reference sequence). V shed 3 bases, J shed 1 base, and the junction held 7 bases outside the gene matches. The CDR3 has 16 residues. The CDR3 bases are TGTGCCAGCAGCCACGGACAGGGCGGGCGGAACACTGAAGCTTTCTTT. Translated: CASSHGQGGRNTEAFF.

The CDR3 sequence: CASSLDSGRASTDTQYF. CDR3 nucleotide sequence: TGTGCCAGCAGCTTGGATAGCGGGAGAGCTAGCACAGATACGCAGTATTTT. The chain is built from TRBV5-4 and TRBJ2-3; 9 bases are a match to TRBD2. The CDR3 has 17 amino acids. The V gene end was trimmed by 0 bases and the J gene end by 0 bases; junction bases not matched to a gene: 5. Germline V gene lookup returns CDR1 SGHNT and CDR2 YYREEE (reference sequence).

The gene calls are TRBV19 and TRBJ2-5; the D gene is possibly TRBD2 (6 bases). This CDR3 is built from 15 residues. Germline loops: CDR1 LNHDA, CDR2 SQIVND (reference sequence). V lost 5 bases, J lost 4 bases, and 17 bases lay in between. The CDR3 is CASSLVGAGGETQYF. CDR3 nucleotide sequence: TGTGCCAGTAGTTTGGTGGGAGCGGGTGGAGAGACCCAGTACTTC.

This chain joins TRBV19 and TRBJ1-1; D call uncertain. The CDR3 has 14 residues. The germline gives CDR1 LNHDA, CDR2 SQIVND (reference sequence). V was shortened by 7 bases and J by 5 bases, with 17 bases between the two germline ends. The CDR3, as DNA: TGTGCCAGTACCGCCCAGGCCCTAGGGACTGAAGCTTTCTTT. Encoded protein: CASTAQALGTEAFF.

This chain links TRBV12-2 with TRBJ2-5; no DNA check was done on the table's D call, TRBD2. TRBV12-2 is a pseudogene locus. The CDR3 runs 15 residues. CDR3 amino acids: CASRLGGGLGETQYF. In DNA, the CDR3 is TGTGCAAGTCGCTTAGGAGGGGGACTAGGCGAGACCCAGTACTTC.